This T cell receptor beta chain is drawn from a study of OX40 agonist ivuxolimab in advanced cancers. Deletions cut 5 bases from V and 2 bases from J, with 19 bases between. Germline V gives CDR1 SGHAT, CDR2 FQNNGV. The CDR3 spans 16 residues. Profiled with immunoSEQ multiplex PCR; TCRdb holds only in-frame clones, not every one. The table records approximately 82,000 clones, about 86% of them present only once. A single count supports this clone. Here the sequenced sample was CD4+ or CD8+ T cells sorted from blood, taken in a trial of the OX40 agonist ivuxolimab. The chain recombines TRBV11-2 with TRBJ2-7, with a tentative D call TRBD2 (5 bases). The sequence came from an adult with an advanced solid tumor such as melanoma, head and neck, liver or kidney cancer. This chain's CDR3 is CASSQRGRTLTYEQYF. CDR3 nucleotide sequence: TGTGCCAGCAGCCAAAGAGGAAGGACTCTAACCTACGAGCAGTACTTC.